One and the same sample provided the 29 T cell receptor beta chains below, sequenced in a study of blood T cell repertoires in COVID-19. Sequenced by immunoSEQ multiplex PCR; TCRdb stores in-frame clones only, minus some. The profile shows about 62,000 clones, 80% to 90% of them singletons. Sequencing input: peripheral blood. The receptors were gathered from a woman aged 60-75 years with COVID-19, enrolled during active disease.

The genes are TRBV12-5 and TRBJ1-5; 11 bases fit TRBD1. Germline V gene sequence: CDR1 LGHNT, CDR2 FRNRAP. This CDR3 region has 16 residues. The V gene end was trimmed by 4 bases and the J gene end by 6 bases; junction bases not matched to a gene: 8. The CDR3 protein is CASGWTGTGGGQPQHF. DNA of the CDR3: TGTGCTAGTGGTTGGACCGGGACAGGGGGAGGTCAGCCCCAGCATTTT. The entire variable domain, with the rest obtained from reference TRBV12-5 and TRBJ1-5, is as follows: DARVTQTPRHKVTEMGQEVTMRCQPILGHNTVFWYRQTMMQGLELLAYFRNRAPLDDSGMPKDRFSAEMPDATLATLKIQPSEPRDSAVYFCASGWTGTGGGQPQHFGDGTRLSIL.

This rearrangement joins TRBV5-1 to TRBJ2-1, with 12 nucleotides matching TRBD2. Germline V gene lookup returns CDR1 SGHRS and CDR2 YFSETQ. The CDR3 covers 16 residues. Trimming removed 4 bases from V and 8 bases from J; junction bases left unmatched: 10. CDR3 sequence (DNA): TGCGCCAGCAGCCCTAGCGGGAGGGGGCTAAAGTATGAGCAGTTCTTC. Encoded protein: CASSPSGRGLKYEQFF.

The V gene is TRBV9, the J gene TRBJ2-7; possible D gene TRBD2, 5 bases. Germline V lookup: CDR1 SGDLS, CDR2 YYNGEE. Trimming left V 0 bases short and J 6 bases short, with 13 bases between. This CDR3 comprises 14 residues. The CDR3: CASSVANRGAEQYF. The CDR3 DNA sequence: TGTGCCAGCAGCGTAGCGAACCGGGGAGCCGAGCAGTACTTC.

This clone was seen once. The chain employs TRBV4-1 and TRBJ1-5, with 11 bases aligning to TRBD1. J lost 6 bases, V lost 3 bases, and 7 bases had no gene match. Germline V gene lookup returns CDR1 MGHRA and CDR2 YSYEKL. The CDR3 covers 16 residues. CDR3 loop: CASSHDGTGGIQPQHF. CDR3 nucleotide sequence: TGCGCCAGCAGCCATGACGGGACAGGGGGTATTCAGCCCCAGCATTTT.

J is TRBJ2-2 and V is TRBV9; D may be TRBD2 (6 bases). The CDR3 is 15 amino acids. V was shortened by 0 bases and J by 8 bases, with 14 bases between the two germline ends. Per germline, CDR1 SGDLS and CDR2 YYNGEE. CDR3 DNA sequence: TGTGCCAGCAGCGTAGGAGCCAACGGGGGTGGGGAGCTGTTTTTT. Its protein product is CASSVGANGGGELFF.

This clone has just a few counts. The chain employs TRBV10-3 and TRBJ1-3; the match to TRBD1 covers 7 bases. The CDR3 covers 15 residues. Trimming took 5 bases from V and 0 from J; bases not matched to a gene: 4. Looked up from germline, CDR1 is ENHRY and CDR2 is SYGVKD. CDR3 loop: CAISRQGSSGNTIYF. CDR3 nucleotides: TGTGCCATCAGTCGACAGGGATCCTCTGGAAACACCATATATTTT.

The chain is built from TRBV28 and TRBJ1-3; no firm D call. V lost 6 bases to trimming and J lost 0 bases, with 15 bases between them. CDR3 length: 16 amino acids. Per the germline V gene, CDR1 is MDHEN and CDR2 is SYDVKM. DNA of the CDR3: TGTGCCAGCAGCGATCTCCGAGGGAGCTCTGGAAACACCATATATTTT. Encoded protein: CASSDLRGSSGNTIYF. Full variable domain (rest looked up from reference TRBV28 and TRBJ1-3): DVKVTQSSRYLVKRTGEKVFLECVQDMDHENMFWYRQDPGLGLRLIYFSYDVKMKEKGDIPEGYSVSREKKERFSLILESASTNQTSMYLCASSDLRGSSGNTIYFGEGSWLTVV.

The rearrangement uses TRBV3-1 (or the pseudogene TRBV3-2) and TRBJ1-6; D unresolved. From germline, CDR1 is LGHDT and CDR2 YNNKEL (reference sequence). The CDR3 extends over 15 amino acids. Trimming took 3 bases from V and 5 from J, leaving 11 bases between them. The CDR3 bases are TGTGCCAGCAGCCATCTTCCAGATGATAATTCACCCCTCCACTTT. Translation gives CASSHLPDDNSPLHF.

The rearrangement links TRBV27 to TRBJ2-1; 12 nucleotides line up with TRBD2. Trimming cost V 5 bases and J 4 bases; bases outside gene matches: 6. Germline CDR1 is MNHEY and CDR2 is SMNVEV (reference sequence). CDR3 size: 16 residues. The CDR3 DNA sequence: TGTGCCAGCAGTCCAGGACTAGCGGGAACTTACAATGAGCAGTTCTTC. Its protein product is CASSPGLAGTYNEQFF.

This clone was found a few times. J is TRBJ2-7 and V is TRBV7-9, with D possibly TRBD1 on 6 matching bases. Trimming removed 5 bases at V and 1 base at J, with 9 bases between. Germline V gene data show CDR1 as SEHNR and CDR2 as FQNEAQ (reference sequence). This CDR3 is built from 13 residues. The CDR3 is CASSPTGSYEQYF. CDR3 nucleotides: TGTGCCAGCAGCCCGACAGGTTCCTACGAGCAGTACTTC. The full variable domain, completed using reference TRBV7-9 and TRBJ2-7, is DTGVSQNPRHKITKRGQNVTFRCDPISEHNRLYWYRQTLGQGPEFLTYFQNEAQLEKSRLLSDRFSAERPKGSFSTLEIQRTEQGDSAMYLCASSPTGSYEQYFGPGTRLTVT.

The V gene is TRBV19, the J gene TRBJ1-6; 7 bases are shared with TRBD1. Germline V gives CDR1 LNHDA, CDR2 SQIVND (reference sequence). V shed 8 bases and J 7 bases; nucleotides not matched to a gene: 8. CDR3 length equals 14 residues. The CDR3 is CASGRQGWNSPLHF. The CDR3 DNA reads as TGTGCCAGTGGGAGACAGGGTTGGAATTCACCCCTCCACTTT.

The V and J genes are TRBV6-2 or TRBV6-3 and TRBJ2-7; D not certain. Trimming removed 1 base from V and 2 bases from J, with 3 bases in between. Germline V CDR1 and CDR2: MNHEY, SVGEGT. The CDR3 has 12 residues. This CDR3 is CASSYLAYEQYF. The DNA for the CDR3 is TGTGCCAGCAGTTACTTAGCCTACGAGCAGTACTTC.

This clone occurred once. J is TRBJ1-4 and V is TRBV30; D is possibly TRBD1 (5 bases). The germline V gene has CDR1 GTSNPN and CDR2 SVGIG (reference sequence). CDR3 length: 13 residues. V shed 2 bases and J shed 7 bases, with 11 bases lying between them. CDR3 region: CAWSFREGEKLFF. DNA for the CDR3: TGTGCCTGGAGTTTCAGGGAGGGTGAAAAACTGTTTTTT.

The V gene is TRBV11-3, the J gene TRBJ2-7, with 8 nucleotides matching TRBD1. The length of the CDR3 is 15 residues. V gave up 1 base and J gave up 3 bases; unmatched junction bases: 5. In germline, CDR1 is SGHNT, CDR2 YENEEA. CDR3 DNA: TGTGCCAGCAGCTTAGCCCCAGGGGGCGTCTACGAGCAGTACTTC. This gives the protein CASSLAPGGVYEQYF.

The chain joins TRBV11-2 to TRBJ1-4, with 8 bases fitting TRBD1. There are 15 residues in the CDR3. CDR1 is SGHAT, CDR2 FQNNGV, per germline. V lost 3 bases, J lost 8 bases, and 8 bases stayed unmatched. DNA of the CDR3: TGTGCCAGCAGCTTCCTAGGGACAGGTGGGGAAAAACTGTTTTTT. Protein product: CASSFLGTGGEKLFF.

This chain connects TRBV11-2 to TRBJ2-5, with TRBD1 identical over 10 bases. The germline CDR1 and CDR2 sequences are SGHAT and FQNNGV. This CDR3 region has 16 residues. V lost 2 bases to trimming and J lost 2 bases; unmatched junction nucleotides: 5. The CDR3, as DNA: TGTGCCAGCAGCTTAAGGACAGGGGGAAATCAAGAGACCCAGTACTTC. Amino acid sequence: CASSLRTGGNQETQYF. The full variable domain, in which reference TRBV11-2 and TRBJ2-5 provide the parts outside the CDR3, is EAGVAQSPRYKIIEKRQSVAFWCNPISGHATLYWYQQILGQGPKLLIQFQNNGVVDDSQLPKDRFSAERLKGVDSTLKIQPAKLEDSAVYLCASSLRTGGNQETQYFGPGTRLLVL.

The chain has TRBV18 and TRBJ2-7; a possible D gene is TRBD1 (6 bases). CDR1 and CDR2 (germline): KGHSH, LQKENI. The CDR3 runs to 16 residues. Trimming removed 4 bases from V and 2 bases from J, with 18 bases in between. CDR3 loop: CASSLPGNTGPYEQYF. CDR3 DNA sequence: TGTGCCAGCTCACTCCCCGGGAATACAGGGCCCTACGAGCAGTACTTC.

The chain uses TRBV19 and TRBJ2-7; D perhaps matches TRBD2 (5 bases). V was pared by 5 bases and J by 2 bases, with 22 bases between. This CDR3 contains 17 residues. CDR1 is LNHDA and CDR2 is SQIVND in the germline V gene (reference sequence). In DNA form, the CDR3 reads TGTGCCAGTAGTCCCCGGGAAGGGAAAAGTATTGCCTACGAGCAGTACTTC. Translating gives CASSPREGKSIAYEQYF.

A note on this clone: Sequence at one end of the junction differs from germline and may be a read error. This chain joins TRBV11-3 and TRBJ2-3; 7 bases fit TRBD1. CDR3 length: 12 residues. From germline, CDR1 is SGHNT and CDR2 YENEEA. CDR3: CASSFGTDTQYF. CDR3 sequence (DNA): TGTGCCAGCAGCTTCGGGACAGACACGCAGTATTTT.

This chain uses TRBV2 with TRBJ2-5, with D perhaps matching TRBD1 (5 bases). This CDR3 is built from 13 residues. V lost 10 bases, J lost 2 bases, and 14 bases lay in between. CDR1 is SNHLY, CDR2 FYNNEI, per germline. CDR3 nucleotides: TGTGCCACGACAGCCCTAATACAAGAGACCCAGTACTTC. Translating it yields CATTALIQETQYF.

V is TRBV18 and J is TRBJ2-5, with D possibly being TRBD1 (5 bases). Germline lookup yields CDR1 KGHSH and CDR2 LQKENI. The V end lost 8 bases, the J end lost 0 bases, and 7 bases lay between the germline ends. This CDR3 spans 12 amino acids. Here the CDR3 reads CASGRDQETQYF. CDR3 sequence (DNA): TGTGCCAGCGGCAGGGACCAAGAGACCCAGTACTTC.

The chain joins TRBV6-5 to TRBJ1-1; unclear D gene. With 2 bases removed from V and 12 bases from J, the gap between germline ends came to 13 bases. The germline V gene has CDR1 MNHEY and CDR2 SVGAGI. The CDR3 is 12 amino acids. The CDR3 coding sequence is TGTGCCAGCAGTTACGCCGACTCTCTCCCTTTCTTT. Translating gives CASSYADSLPFF.

The rearrangement uses TRBV5-1 and TRBJ2-1; D might be TRBD2 (5 bases). Trimming removed 4 bases at V and 0 bases at J, with 14 bases between. Germline CDR1 reads SGHRS; CDR2 reads YFSETQ. This CDR3 contains 16 residues. CDR3 bases: TGCGCCAGCAGCCCATTAACTAGTAGCTCCTACAATGAGCAGTTCTTC. It yields the protein CASSPLTSSSYNEQFF.

This clone was seen more than once but under ten times. The chain couples TRBV30 to TRBJ2-7, with D possibly matching TRBD2 (6 bases). With 1 base removed from V and 3 bases from J, the gap between germline ends came to 13 bases. Looked up from germline, CDR1 is GTSNPN and CDR2 is SVGIG (reference sequence). CDR3 size: 14 residues. The CDR3 region is CAWSAGSRYYEQYF. The CDR3 DNA is TGTGCCTGGAGTGCCGGGAGTCGGTACTACGAGCAGTACTTC. The full variable domain, completed using reference TRBV30 and TRBJ2-7, is SQTIHQWPATLVQPVGSPLSLECTVEGTSNPNLYWYRQAAGRGLQLLFYSVGIGQISSEVPQNLSASRPQDRQFILSSKKLLLSDSGFYLCAWSAGSRYYEQYFGPGTRLTVT.

The DNA of the CDR3 is TGTGCCAGCAAAAGCGGGAGAAAAGTCAATGAGCAGTTCTTC. This sequence encodes CASKSGRKVNEQFF. V gene TRBV28 combines with J gene TRBJ2-1, with TRBD2 matching over 8 bases. V dropped 7 bases and J dropped 6; count of bases not matched to a gene: 8. Germline loops: CDR1 MDHEN, CDR2 SYDVKM. The length of the CDR3 is 14 residues.

The genes are TRBV28 and TRBJ1-4, with TRBD1 matching 10 bases. The length of the CDR3 is 16 residues. V was pared by 5 bases and J by 4 bases, with 7 bases of the junction left unmatched. The germline gives CDR1 MDHEN, CDR2 SYDVKM. CDR3 DNA: TGTGCCAGCAGTCCGACGGGACAGGGGCTTAATGAAAAACTGTTTTTT. As protein: CASSPTGQGLNEKLFF. Supplemented by reference TRBV28 and TRBJ1-4, the full variable domain reads DVKVTQSSRYLVKRTGEKVFLECVQDMDHENMFWYRQDPGLGLRLIYFSYDVKMKEKGDIPEGYSVSREKKERFSLILESASTNQTSMYLCASSPTGQGLNEKLFFGSGTQLSVL.

The V and J genes are TRBV29-1 and TRBJ1-4; D perhaps matches TRBD1 (5 bases). CDR1 is SQVTM, CDR2 ANQGSEA, per germline. The CDR3 sequence is 12 residues long. With 4 bases removed from V and 4 bases from J, the gap between germline ends came to 7 bases. The CDR3 sequence: CSVGQINEKLFF. As DNA, the CDR3 is TGCAGCGTTGGACAGATTAATGAAAAACTGTTTTTT.

For the CDR3, the DNA is TGTGCCAGCAGCTTAGCGGTGGTGTTTGAGCAGTTCTTC. Translating it yields CASSLAVVFEQFF. V gene TRBV11-3 combines with J gene TRBJ2-1; D is undetermined. The CDR3 is 13 residues long. The V end lost 1 base, the J end lost 9 bases, and 10 bases lay between the germline ends. Germline V gene sequence: CDR1 SGHNT, CDR2 YENEEA.

V gene TRBV5-6 combines with J gene TRBJ1-2; D may be TRBD1 (5 bases). The germline gives CDR1 SGHDT, CDR2 YYEEEE. V was clipped by 3 bases and J by 2 bases, with 8 bases between them. This CDR3 has 13 residues. CDR3 bases: TGTGCCAGCAGCTCGACAGCGAACTATGGCTACACCTTC. Translation gives CASSSTANYGYTF.